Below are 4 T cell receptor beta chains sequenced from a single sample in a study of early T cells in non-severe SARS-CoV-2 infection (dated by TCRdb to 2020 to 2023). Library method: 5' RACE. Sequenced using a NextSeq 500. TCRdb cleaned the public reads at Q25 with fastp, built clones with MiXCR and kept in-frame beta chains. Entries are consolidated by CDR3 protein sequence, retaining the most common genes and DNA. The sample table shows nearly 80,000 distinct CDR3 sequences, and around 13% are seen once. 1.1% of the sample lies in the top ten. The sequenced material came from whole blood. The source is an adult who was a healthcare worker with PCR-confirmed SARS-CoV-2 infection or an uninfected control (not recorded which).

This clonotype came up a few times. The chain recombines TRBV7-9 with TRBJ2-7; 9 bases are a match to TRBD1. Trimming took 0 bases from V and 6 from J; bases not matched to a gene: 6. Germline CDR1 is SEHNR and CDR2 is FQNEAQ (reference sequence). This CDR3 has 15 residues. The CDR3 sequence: CASSLAGTGLTEQYF. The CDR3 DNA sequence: TGTGCCAGCAGCTTAGCCGGGACAGGGTTAACCGAGCAGTACTTC. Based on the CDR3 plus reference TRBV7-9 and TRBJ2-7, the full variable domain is DTGVSQNPRHKITKRGQNVTFRCDPISEHNRLYWYRQTLGQGPEFLTYFQNEAQLEKSRLLSDRFSAERPKGSFSTLEIQRTEQGDSAMYLCASSLAGTGLTEQYFGPGTRLTVT.

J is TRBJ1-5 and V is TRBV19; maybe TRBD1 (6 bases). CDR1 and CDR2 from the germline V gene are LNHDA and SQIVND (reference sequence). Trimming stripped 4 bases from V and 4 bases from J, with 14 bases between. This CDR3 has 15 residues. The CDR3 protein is CASSRQVVGNQPQHF. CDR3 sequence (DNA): TGTGCCAGTAGTAGACAGGTGGTAGGTAATCAGCCCCAGCATTTT.

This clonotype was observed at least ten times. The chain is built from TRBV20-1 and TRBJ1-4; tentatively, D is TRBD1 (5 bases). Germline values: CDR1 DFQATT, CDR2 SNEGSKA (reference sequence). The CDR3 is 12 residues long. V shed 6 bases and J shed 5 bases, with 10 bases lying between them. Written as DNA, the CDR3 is TGCAGTGCCAGACAGAGAAATGAAAAACTGTTTTTT. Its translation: CSARQRNEKLFF.

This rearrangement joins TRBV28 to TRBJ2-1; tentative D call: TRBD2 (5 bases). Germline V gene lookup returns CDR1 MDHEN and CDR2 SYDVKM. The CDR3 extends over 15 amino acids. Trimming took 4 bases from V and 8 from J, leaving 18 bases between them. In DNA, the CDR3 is TGTGCCAGCAGTTCTCCCGATCGAGTGAGGGATGAGCAGTTCTTC. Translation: CASSSPDRVRDEQFF.